This T cell receptor beta chain was recovered during a study of CD8 T cells in Susac syndrome (dated by TCRdb to between 2017 and 2020). Regarding the research as a whole: Repertoire sequencing was used to test whether CD8+ T cell activation and differentiation in Susac syndrome was antigen driven. The study compared CD8+ T cell repertoire clonality among about a dozen healthy donors, around 14 Susac syndrome patients and approximately 16 multiple sclerosis patients.

Results the study describes overall, beyond this receptor: The TCR sequencing and HLA analysis was acknowledged to have included a relatively small number of individuals.

RNA was extracted using the RNeasy kit, and roughly 0.5 to 1 ug of the RNA was reverse transcribed with random hexamers. The immunoSEQ multiplex PCR assay, covering 54 Vbeta and 13 Jbeta segments, was used to amplify TCR beta CDR3 regions. PCR amplification bias was corrected using a synthetic template baseline for primer optimization and computational correction. Under the source paper's analysis protocol: Reads were assigned to V, D and J genes according to IMGT and analyzed in immunoSEQ Analyzer, with only productive sequences retained. Clonality was calculated as one minus the Shannon entropy normalized by log2 of the number of productive unique sequences. For each patient and control, public and private clones were evaluated within the 100 most prevalent clones. A clone was defined as Susac-specific if it was absent from the healthy and MS cohorts, from over a thousand published viral clones and from other ImmuneACCESS disease sequences. Using fastp trimming at Q25 and MiXCR clonotype assembly, TCRdb reanalyzed the public sequencing data and kept in-frame beta chains. Rows are combined by CDR3 protein, so each entry shows the most common genes and DNA. The V and J calls reflect TCRdb's pipeline rather than the authors' work. The sample table records 130,000 to 150,000 distinct CDR3 sequences; roughly 94% of these occur just once. Approximately 0.25% of the sample lies in the top ten.

This clonotype was seen just once. Its antigen is still unknown. No quality values exist for individual bases; no much larger clone is one base distant. One read alone is weak evidence. V ends up 5 bases short and J 1 base short, with an unmatched junction base count of 6. CDR1 is given as MNHEY and CDR2 as SVGEGT, both from the germline V gene. There are 16 amino acids in the CDR3, from cysteine to phenylalanine inclusive. Only the CDR3 DNA stays, 48 bases, in frame from base 1. Peripheral blood CD8+ and CD4+ T cells from healthy donors, Susac syndrome patients and multiple sclerosis patients were profiled by high-throughput TCR beta sequencing. Healthy donors were included as age- and sex-matched controls. Bulk CD8+ and CD4+ T cells were purified by magnetic negative isolation, whereas CD8+ TEMRA cells were enriched by FACS. Blood was collected in EDTA tubes and processed within 24 hours, with PBMCs isolated through density gradient centrifugation. PBMCs intended for TCR sequencing were cryopreserved in liquid nitrogen and thawed later in a water bath at 37 degrees C. The sorted or isolated CD4+, CD8+ and CD8+ TEMRA cells reached a purity of at least 90%.

The sequencing input was CD8+ T cells from PBMCs. The chain employs TRBV6-2 or TRBV6-3 and TRBJ2-5, and TRBD1 matches 11 of the central bases. This clonotype was sampled from a human donor in good health. The bases are TGTGCCAGCAGTAACCCGGACAGGGGGCCCCAAGAGACCCAGTACTTC. Its protein product is CASSNPDRGPQETQYF.